Following are 21 T cell receptor beta chains from one sample sequenced in a study of chemoradiotherapy in HPV16-positive cancers. Sequencing used immunoSEQ multiplex PCR; TCRdb keeps in-frame clones, though not all of them. The sample holds over 30,000 clones, roughly 77% seen once. The sequenced sample was blood, obtained from a patient who underwent chemoradiotherapy. These receptors were taken from a human donor with HPV-associated anogenital cancer.

This clone appeared a few times. The V and J genes are TRBV27 and TRBJ1-2, with 7 bases aligning to TRBD1. CDR1 is MNHEY, CDR2 SMNVEV, per germline (reference sequence). The ends lost 10 bases at V and 8 bases at J; junction bases unmatched: 10. The CDR3 is made up of 12 amino acids. CDR3 in DNA: TGTGCCACCGGGGGGACAGCTCCAGGCTACACCTTC. It translates to CATGGTAPGYTF.

The chain joins TRBV27 to TRBJ2-1; 10 bases align to TRBD2. V was clipped by 7 bases and J by 8 bases; unmatched bases: 8. Germline CDR1 is MNHEY and CDR2 is SMNVEV (reference sequence). This CDR3 is 14 amino acids long. CDR3 sequence: CASTPLAGLHEQFF. The CDR3 DNA reads TGTGCCAGCACCCCACTAGCGGGGCTACATGAGCAGTTCTTC.

The chain recombines TRBV11-3 with TRBJ1-1; the D is unclear. The V end lost 3 bases, the J end lost 2 bases, and 7 bases lay between the germline ends. Germline CDR1 and CDR2: SGHNT and YENEEA. The CDR3 runs to 13 residues. This CDR3 is CASSFAGNTEAFF. The CDR3 DNA is TGTGCCAGCAGCTTCGCAGGTAACACTGAAGCTTTCTTT.

The chain couples TRBV12-5 to TRBJ2-7, with 9 positions matching TRBD1. The CDR3 runs to 18 residues. V lost 0 bases to trimming and J lost 5 bases; unmatched junction nucleotides: 14. Germline V lookup: CDR1 LGHNT, CDR2 FRNRAP. CDR3 protein: CASGLVLLVDRGYHEQYF. CDR3 nucleotides: TGTGCTAGTGGTTTGGTACTGTTAGTTGACAGGGGGTACCACGAGCAGTACTTC. The full variable domain, with the rest looked up from reference TRBV12-5 and TRBJ2-7, is DARVTQTPRHKVTEMGQEVTMRCQPILGHNTVFWYRQTMMQGLELLAYFRNRAPLDDSGMPKDRFSAEMPDATLATLKIQPSEPRDSAVYFCASGLVLLVDRGYHEQYFGPGTRLTVT.

This clone was observed a single time. The chain links TRBV6-1 to TRBJ1-5; D perhaps matches TRBD1 (5 bases). CDR3 length: 15 amino acids. Looked up from germline, CDR1 is MNHNS and CDR2 is SASEGT. V was cut by 2 bases and J by 3 bases, with 11 bases left in between. The CDR3 region has the DNA TGTGCCAGCAGTGAACGGCCAGGGCACAATCAGCCCCAGCATTTT. Encoded protein: CASSERPGHNQPQHF.

V gene TRBV5-1 combines with J gene TRBJ1-1, with D unclear. Germline CDR1 SGHRS, CDR2 YFSETQ. CDR3 size: 16 residues. V lost 0 bases, J lost 1 base, and 13 bases lay in between. The CDR3 here is CASSLAASAGNTEAFF. As DNA, the CDR3 is TGCGCCAGCAGCTTGGCAGCTTCGGCAGGGAACACTGAAGCTTTCTTT.

The chain links TRBV6-1 to TRBJ2-2, with TRBD2 as a possible D gene (6 bases). The germline CDR1 and CDR2 sequences are MNHNS and SASEGT. Trimming removed 0 bases at V and 6 bases at J, with 11 bases between. CDR3 length: 15 amino acids. CDR3 coding DNA: TGTGCCAGCAGTGAAGCGTCGTCGGGGGCCGGGGAGCTGTTTTTT. This gives the protein CASSEASSGAGELFF.

This clone was seen a single time. The chain has TRBV7-8 and TRBJ2-2; 11 bases are shared with TRBD1. V lost 4 bases and J lost 6; bases outside the gene matches: 7. Germline-derived CDR1 and CDR2 are SGHVS and FQNEAQ. This CDR3 has 16 residues. The CDR3 DNA reads TGTGCCAGCAGCTACCGGACAGGGGGCGCCGCCGGGGAGCTGTTTTTT. It encodes CASSYRTGGAAGELFF.

V is TRBV19 and J is TRBJ1-6; unclear D gene. The CDR3 covers 15 residues. CDR1 is LNHDA, CDR2 SQIVND, per germline (reference sequence). Trimming shortened V by 6 bases and J by 2 bases, and 11 bases separated the two germline ends. The CDR3 nucleotides read TGTGCCAGTAGCTCTCGACGGACCTATAATTCACCCCTCCACTTT. It is translated as CASSSRRTYNSPLHF.

The V and J genes are TRBV18 and TRBJ2-1; 8 nucleotides match TRBD1. Per the germline V gene, CDR1 is KGHSH and CDR2 is LQKENI. V was clipped by 4 bases and J by 9 bases; unmatched bases: 11. There are 15 residues in the CDR3. CDR3 nucleotides: TGTGCCAGCTCACGGCCGGACAGGGCGAGTGGTGAGCAGTTCTTC. Translated, it gives CASSRPDRASGEQFF.

The J gene is TRBJ2-1, the V gene TRBV6-5, with D perhaps assigned TRBD1 or TRBD2 (5 bases each). V was shortened by 8 bases and J by 8 bases, with 16 bases between the two germline ends. Per the germline V gene, CDR1 is MNHEY and CDR2 is SVGAGI. This CDR3 has 13 residues. This chain's CDR3 is CASSGTSRDEQFF. The CDR3 DNA reads as TGTGCCAGCTCCGGGACCTCGAGGGATGAGCAGTTCTTC.

This chain links TRBV18 with TRBJ1-5, with TRBD1 identical over 8 bases. V lost 5 bases and J lost 0; bases outside the gene matches: 15. Germline CDR1 KGHSH, CDR2 LQKENI. The CDR3 is 19 amino acids. As DNA, the CDR3 is TGTGCCAGCTCAACTGGGGGAACCCCGGGACAGGATAGCAATCAGCCCCAGCATTTT. Amino acid sequence: CASSTGGTPGQDSNQPQHF.

The genes are TRBV1 and TRBJ2-5; the table's D call, TRBD2, was not checked against the DNA. TRBV1 is a pseudogene locus. The CDR3 contains 13 residues. The CDR3 region is CTSSKGGEETQYF. The CDR3 nucleotides read TGCACCAGCAGCAAAGGAGGCGAAGAGACCCAGTACTTC.

V and J are TRBV4-3 and TRBJ1-1, with D uncertain. This CDR3 contains 14 residues. Germline V gene lookup returns CDR1 LGHNA and CDR2 YSLEER. V lost 0 bases and J 10 bases, leaving 15 bases between the germline ends. DNA of the CDR3: TGCGCCAGCAGCCAAGAAACTAGATATACGGGAGCTTTCTTT. Its translation: CASSQETRYTGAFF.

CDR3 loop: CASSLARDGNQPQHF. The DNA of the CDR3 is TGTGCCAGCAGCTTGGCCAGGGACGGCAATCAGCCCCAGCATTTT. V gene TRBV5-6 combines with J gene TRBJ1-5; possibly TRBD1 for D (5 bases). Germline-derived CDR1 and CDR2 are SGHDT and YYEEEE. The CDR3 runs to 15 residues. The V and J ends lost 0 bases and 2 bases respectively, with 9 bases between them.

As DNA, the CDR3 is TGTGCCAGCAGTTTAGAAGTACCACGCTATAATTCACCCCTCCACTTT. Amino acid sequence: CASSLEVPRYNSPLHF. The chain has TRBV27 and TRBJ1-6; D gene unclear. From germline, CDR1 is MNHEY and CDR2 SMNVEV (reference sequence). Trimming took off 2 bases at V and 3 bases at J, with 11 bases between the two ends. This CDR3 is 16 amino acids long.

The CDR3 DNA follows: TGTGCCAGCAGTGTAACTTCGTACAATGAGCAGTTCTTC. Protein sequence: CASSVTSYNEQFF. The chain couples TRBV2 to TRBJ2-1, with D hard to call. The CDR3 contains 13 residues. Deletions cut 4 bases from V and 4 bases from J, with 8 bases between. Germline CDR1 and CDR2: SNHLY and FYNNEI.

This chain joins TRBV7-9 and TRBJ2-1; D possibly corresponds to TRBD1 (5 bases). From germline, CDR1 is SEHNR and CDR2 FQNEAQ (reference sequence). This CDR3 is 16 amino acids long. V was clipped by 1 base and J by 0 bases, with 10 bases between them. This CDR3 reads CASSLGWGHSYNEQFF. The CDR3 DNA sequence: TGTGCCAGCAGCTTAGGTTGGGGCCACTCCTACAATGAGCAGTTCTTC.

The rearrangement joins TRBV5-1 to TRBJ1-1; maybe TRBD1 (5 bases). The germline V gene encodes CDR1 SGHRS and CDR2 YFSETQ. This CDR3 is built from 16 residues. V was cut by 0 bases and J by 1 base, with 13 bases left in between. This CDR3 reads CASSLEIGAGNTEAFF. The CDR3 DNA sequence: TGCGCCAGCAGCTTGGAGATTGGGGCAGGGAACACTGAAGCTTTCTTT.

By share of the sample, this clone is medium-sized (0.01 to 0.1%). This chain uses TRBV6-5 with TRBJ2-1; tentative D call: TRBD1 (6 bases). This CDR3 comprises 15 residues. V lost 2 bases and J 4 bases, leaving 12 bases between the germline ends. CDR1 is MNHEY, CDR2 SVGAGI, per germline. Here the CDR3 reads CASSYDEGGYNEQFF. As DNA, the CDR3 is TGTGCCAGCAGTTACGATGAAGGGGGTTACAATGAGCAGTTCTTC.

With respect to this clone: The junction shows a germline mismatch at one end, possibly a read error. The chain carries TRBV15 and TRBJ2-6, with D possibly matching TRBD1 (8 bases). The germline V gene has CDR1 LNHNV and CDR2 YYDKDF (reference sequence). CDR3 length: 19 amino acids. The CDR3 nucleotides are TGTGCCACCAGCGGAGACAGGGGAGGGGGCGGGTCTGGGGCCAACGTCCTGACTTTC. It is translated as CATSGDRGGGGSGANVLTF.